The clone carrying this T cell receptor (beta chain) was found a few times. A clone one base away is much larger, so this may be a read error. The conserved phenylalanine or tryptophan normally closing the CDR3 is absent here, so this likely arose from a read error. There are 14 residues in the CDR3. The germline V gene has CDR1 SGHAT and CDR2 FQNNGV. With 3 bases clipped from V and 6 bases from J, the junction kept 6 bases outside the gene matches. This sample was included in a study of regulatory T cells in long-lasting Graves disease. As for the study in general: Persistent Graves' disease meant over 5 years of antithyroid drugs with positive TSH receptor antibodies.

Arm-PCR of CDR3 regions and iRepertoire HTBI primers were used to build TCR beta libraries. TCRdb itself ran the multiplex PCR reads through MiXCR, one entry per CDR3 protein. The data contain roughly 470,000 distinct CDR3 sequences, less than 25% of them seen just once; the ten biggest clones take up approximately 8%. Documented time point: persistent/refractory GD, antithyroid drugs over 5 years with positive TRAb. With RNA extracted from PBMCs as input, the TCR library was made. V gene TRBV11-2 combines with J gene TRBJ2-7; 9 bases are shared with TRBD2. Sample: peripheral blood mononuclear cells (PBMCs), taken when the disease was refractory, from a patient treated with antithyroid drugs. This sequence was found in a female donor with Graves disease. The CDR3: CASSLAGGPSEQYL. As DNA, the CDR3 is TGTGCCAGCAGCTTGGCGGGAGGGCCGTCCGAGCAGTACCTC.